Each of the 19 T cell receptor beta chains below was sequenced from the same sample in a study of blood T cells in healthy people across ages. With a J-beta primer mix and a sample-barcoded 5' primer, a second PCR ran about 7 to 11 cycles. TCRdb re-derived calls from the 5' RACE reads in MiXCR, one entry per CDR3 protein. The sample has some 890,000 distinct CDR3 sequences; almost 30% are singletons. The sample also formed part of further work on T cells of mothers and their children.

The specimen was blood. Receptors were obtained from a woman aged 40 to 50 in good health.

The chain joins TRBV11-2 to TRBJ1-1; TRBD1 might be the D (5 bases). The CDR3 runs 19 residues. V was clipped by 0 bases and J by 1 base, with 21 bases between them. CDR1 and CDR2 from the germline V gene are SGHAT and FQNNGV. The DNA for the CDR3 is TGTGCCAGCAGCTTAGATCCTAGTCAGGGTAGGGTAGGGAACACTGAAGCTTTCTTT. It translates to CASSLDPSQGRVGNTEAFF.

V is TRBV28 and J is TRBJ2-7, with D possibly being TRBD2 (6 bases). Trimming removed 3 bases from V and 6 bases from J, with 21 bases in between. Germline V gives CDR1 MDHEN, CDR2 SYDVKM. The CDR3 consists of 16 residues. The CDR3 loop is CASSFRGLVRLGEQYF. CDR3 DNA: TGTGCCAGCAGTTTCCGGGGACTCGTTCGGCTTGGCGAGCAGTACTTC.

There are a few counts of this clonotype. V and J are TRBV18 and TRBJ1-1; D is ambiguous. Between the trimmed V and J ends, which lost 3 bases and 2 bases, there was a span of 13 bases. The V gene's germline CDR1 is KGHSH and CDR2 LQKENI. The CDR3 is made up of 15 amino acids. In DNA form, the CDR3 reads TGTGCCAGCTCACCTCTTCGTGGCAGTAACACTGAAGCTTTCTTT. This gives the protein CASSPLRGSNTEAFF.

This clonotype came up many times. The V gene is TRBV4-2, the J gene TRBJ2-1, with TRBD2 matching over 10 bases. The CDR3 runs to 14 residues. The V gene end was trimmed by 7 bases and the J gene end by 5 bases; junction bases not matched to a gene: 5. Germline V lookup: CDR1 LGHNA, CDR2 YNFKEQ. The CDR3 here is CASKVAGGHNEQFF. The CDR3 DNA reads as TGTGCCAGCAAGGTAGCGGGGGGCCACAATGAGCAGTTCTTC.

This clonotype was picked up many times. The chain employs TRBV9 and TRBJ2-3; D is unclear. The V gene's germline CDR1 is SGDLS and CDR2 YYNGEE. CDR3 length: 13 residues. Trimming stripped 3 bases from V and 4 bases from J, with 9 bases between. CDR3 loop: CASSGPLADTQYF. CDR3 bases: TGTGCCAGCAGCGGACCCTTGGCAGATACGCAGTATTTT.

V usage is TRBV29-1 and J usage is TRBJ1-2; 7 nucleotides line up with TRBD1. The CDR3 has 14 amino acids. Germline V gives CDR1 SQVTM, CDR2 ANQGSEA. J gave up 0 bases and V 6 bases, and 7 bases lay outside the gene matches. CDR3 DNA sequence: TGCAGCGTCCTCAGGGGGGACACTAACTATGGCTACACCTTC. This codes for CSVLRGDTNYGYTF.

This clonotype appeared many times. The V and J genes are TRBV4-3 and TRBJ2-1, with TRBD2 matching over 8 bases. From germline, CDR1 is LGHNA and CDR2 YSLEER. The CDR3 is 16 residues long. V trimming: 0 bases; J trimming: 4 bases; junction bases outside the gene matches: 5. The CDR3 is CASSQDITGGYNEQFF. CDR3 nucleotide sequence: TGCGCCAGCAGCCAAGATATAACGGGGGGGTACAATGAGCAGTTCTTC.

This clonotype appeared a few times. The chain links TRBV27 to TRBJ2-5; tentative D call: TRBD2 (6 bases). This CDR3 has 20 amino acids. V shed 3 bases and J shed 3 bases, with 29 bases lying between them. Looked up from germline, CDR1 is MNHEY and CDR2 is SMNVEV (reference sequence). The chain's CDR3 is CASSFPGVAGAGFDEETQYF. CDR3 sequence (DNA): TGTGCCAGCAGTTTCCCGGGGGTGGCGGGTGCAGGGTTTGATGAAGAGACCCAGTACTTC.

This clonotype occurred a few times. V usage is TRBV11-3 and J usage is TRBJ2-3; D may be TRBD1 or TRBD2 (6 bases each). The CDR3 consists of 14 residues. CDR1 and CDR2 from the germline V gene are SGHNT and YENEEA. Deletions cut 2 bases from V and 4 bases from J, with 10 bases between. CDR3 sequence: CASSLSRGADTQYF. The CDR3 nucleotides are TGTGCCAGCAGCTTATCTAGGGGGGCAGATACGCAGTATTTT.

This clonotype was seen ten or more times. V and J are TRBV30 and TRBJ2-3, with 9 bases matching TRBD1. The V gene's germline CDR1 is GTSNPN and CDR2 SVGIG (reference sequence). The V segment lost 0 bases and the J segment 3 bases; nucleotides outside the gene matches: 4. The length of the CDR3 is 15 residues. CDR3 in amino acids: CAWSVQGAGTDTQYF. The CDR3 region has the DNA TGTGCCTGGAGTGTACAGGGGGCAGGGACAGATACGCAGTATTTT.

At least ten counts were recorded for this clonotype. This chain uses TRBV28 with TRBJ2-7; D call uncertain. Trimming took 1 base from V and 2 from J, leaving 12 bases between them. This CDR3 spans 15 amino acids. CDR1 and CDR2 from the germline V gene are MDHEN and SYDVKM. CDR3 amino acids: CASSLSGSKTYEQYF. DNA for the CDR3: TGTGCCAGCAGTTTATCGGGTAGTAAAACCTACGAGCAGTACTTC.

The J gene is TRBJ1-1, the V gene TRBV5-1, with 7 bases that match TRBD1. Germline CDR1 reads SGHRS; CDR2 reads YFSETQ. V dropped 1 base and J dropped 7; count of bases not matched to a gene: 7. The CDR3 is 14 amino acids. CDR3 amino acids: CASSLTGAEGEAFF. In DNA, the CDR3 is TGCGCCAGCAGCTTGACAGGGGCCGAAGGTGAAGCTTTCTTT.

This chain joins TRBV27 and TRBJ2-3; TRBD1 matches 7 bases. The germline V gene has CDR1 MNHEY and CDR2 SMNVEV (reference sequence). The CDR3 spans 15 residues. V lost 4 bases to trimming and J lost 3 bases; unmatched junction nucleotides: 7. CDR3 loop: CASSSYGRGTDTQYF. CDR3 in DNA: TGTGCCAGCAGTTCTTATGGCAGGGGGACAGATACGCAGTATTTT.

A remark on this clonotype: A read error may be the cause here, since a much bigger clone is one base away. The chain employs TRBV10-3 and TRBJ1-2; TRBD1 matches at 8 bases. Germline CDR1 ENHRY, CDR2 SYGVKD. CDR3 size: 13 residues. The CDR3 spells CTIRSDRGHGYTF. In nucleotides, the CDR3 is TGTACCATCAGATCCGACAGGGGCCATGGCTACACCTTC.

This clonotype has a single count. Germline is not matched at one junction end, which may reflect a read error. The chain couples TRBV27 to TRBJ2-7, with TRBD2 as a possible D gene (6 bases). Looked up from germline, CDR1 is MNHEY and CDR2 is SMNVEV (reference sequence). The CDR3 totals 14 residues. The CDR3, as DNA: TGTGCCGGCAGTTTATCTTCGAAGCCGGGACTGCGGTACTTC. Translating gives CAGSLSSKPGLRYF.

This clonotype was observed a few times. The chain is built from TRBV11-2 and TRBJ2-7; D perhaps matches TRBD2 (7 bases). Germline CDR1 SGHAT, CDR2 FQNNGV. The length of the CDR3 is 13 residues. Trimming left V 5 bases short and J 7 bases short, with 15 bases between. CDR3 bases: TGTGCCAGCAGCCCCCAGGGGAGGGGGGAGCAGTACTTC. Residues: CASSPQGRGEQYF.

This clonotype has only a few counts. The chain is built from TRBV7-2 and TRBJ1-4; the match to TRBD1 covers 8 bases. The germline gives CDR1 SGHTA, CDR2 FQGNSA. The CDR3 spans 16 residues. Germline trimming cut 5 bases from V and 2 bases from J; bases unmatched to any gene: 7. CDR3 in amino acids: CASSPQGAMTNEKLFF. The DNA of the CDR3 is TGTGCCAGCAGCCCTCAGGGGGCGATGACTAATGAAAAACTGTTTTTT.

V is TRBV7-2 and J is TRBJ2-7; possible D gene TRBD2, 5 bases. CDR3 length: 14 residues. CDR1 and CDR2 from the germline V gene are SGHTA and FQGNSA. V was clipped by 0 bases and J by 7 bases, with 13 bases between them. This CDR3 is CASSLAGGATEQYF. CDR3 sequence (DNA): TGTGCCAGCAGCTTAGCCGGAGGAGCTACGGAGCAGTACTTC. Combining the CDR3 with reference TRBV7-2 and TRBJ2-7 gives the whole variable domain GAGVSQSPSNKVTEKGKDVELRCDPISGHTALYWYRQSLGQGLEFLIYFQGNSAPDKSGLPSDRFSAERTGGSVSTLTIQRTQQEDSAVYLCASSLAGGATEQYFGPGTRLTVT.

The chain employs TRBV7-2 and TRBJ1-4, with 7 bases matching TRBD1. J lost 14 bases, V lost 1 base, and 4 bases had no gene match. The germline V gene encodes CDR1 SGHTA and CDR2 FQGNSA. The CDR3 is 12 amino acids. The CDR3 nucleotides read TGTGCCAGCAGCTTAGACAGGGGCAGGCTGTTTTTT. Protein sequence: CASSLDRGRLFF.